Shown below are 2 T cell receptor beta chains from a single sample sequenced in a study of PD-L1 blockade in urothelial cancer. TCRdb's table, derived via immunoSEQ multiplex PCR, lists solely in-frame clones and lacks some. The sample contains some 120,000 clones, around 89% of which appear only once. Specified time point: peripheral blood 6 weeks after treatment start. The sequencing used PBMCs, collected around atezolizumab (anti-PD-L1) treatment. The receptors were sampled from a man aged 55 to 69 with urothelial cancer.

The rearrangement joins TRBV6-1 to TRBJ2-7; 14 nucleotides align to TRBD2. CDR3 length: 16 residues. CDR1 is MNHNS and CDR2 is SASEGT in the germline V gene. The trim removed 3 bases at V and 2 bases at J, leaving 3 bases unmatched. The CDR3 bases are TGTGCCAGCAGTGAGACTAGCGGGAGGGCCCCCTACGAGCAGTACTTC. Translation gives CASSETSGRAPYEQYF.

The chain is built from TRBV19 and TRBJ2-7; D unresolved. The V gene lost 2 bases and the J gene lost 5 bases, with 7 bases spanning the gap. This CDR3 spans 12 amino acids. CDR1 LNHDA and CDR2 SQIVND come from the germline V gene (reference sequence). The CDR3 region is CASSINPDEQYF. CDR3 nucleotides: TGTGCCAGTAGTATAAACCCGGACGAGCAGTACTTC.